A selection of T cell receptor beta chains follows, all from one sample in a study of blood T cells in healthy people across ages. TCRdb re-derived calls from the 5' RACE reads in MiXCR, one entry per CDR3 protein. The sample includes more than 700,000 distinct CDR3 sequences, roughly 50% of them seen just once. Material: blood. Receptors originate from a man older than 75 in good health. Both conserved end residues are part of each CDR3.

>TRBJ1-2|TRBV9
CASSLRDNYGYTF
>TRBJ1-5|TRBV24-1
CATSDFREEGVVNQPQHF
>TRBJ2-1|TRBV7-9
CASSLADIFSYNEQFF
>TRBJ2-4|TRBV4-1
CASSPGLAGGSHKNIQYF
>TRBJ1-2|TRBV29-1
CSVGRGWDGYTF
>TRBJ1-2|TRBV4-1
CASSQPGQAYGYTF
>TRBJ1-6|TRBV21-1
CASLSGVNSPPHF
>TRBJ1-5|TRBV29-1
CSSARGPGQPQHF
>TRBJ2-1|TRBV29-1
CSARGLYYNEQFF
>TRBJ1-6|TRBV30
CAWRGDGSPLHF
>TRBJ2-5|TRBV28
CASRTRDRGRETQYF
>TRBJ2-3|TRBV25-1
CASSSPGRGATDTQYF
>TRBJ2-5|TRBV29-1
CSVPSGRETQYF
>TRBJ2-3|TRBV29-1
CSVVGTGSTDTQYF